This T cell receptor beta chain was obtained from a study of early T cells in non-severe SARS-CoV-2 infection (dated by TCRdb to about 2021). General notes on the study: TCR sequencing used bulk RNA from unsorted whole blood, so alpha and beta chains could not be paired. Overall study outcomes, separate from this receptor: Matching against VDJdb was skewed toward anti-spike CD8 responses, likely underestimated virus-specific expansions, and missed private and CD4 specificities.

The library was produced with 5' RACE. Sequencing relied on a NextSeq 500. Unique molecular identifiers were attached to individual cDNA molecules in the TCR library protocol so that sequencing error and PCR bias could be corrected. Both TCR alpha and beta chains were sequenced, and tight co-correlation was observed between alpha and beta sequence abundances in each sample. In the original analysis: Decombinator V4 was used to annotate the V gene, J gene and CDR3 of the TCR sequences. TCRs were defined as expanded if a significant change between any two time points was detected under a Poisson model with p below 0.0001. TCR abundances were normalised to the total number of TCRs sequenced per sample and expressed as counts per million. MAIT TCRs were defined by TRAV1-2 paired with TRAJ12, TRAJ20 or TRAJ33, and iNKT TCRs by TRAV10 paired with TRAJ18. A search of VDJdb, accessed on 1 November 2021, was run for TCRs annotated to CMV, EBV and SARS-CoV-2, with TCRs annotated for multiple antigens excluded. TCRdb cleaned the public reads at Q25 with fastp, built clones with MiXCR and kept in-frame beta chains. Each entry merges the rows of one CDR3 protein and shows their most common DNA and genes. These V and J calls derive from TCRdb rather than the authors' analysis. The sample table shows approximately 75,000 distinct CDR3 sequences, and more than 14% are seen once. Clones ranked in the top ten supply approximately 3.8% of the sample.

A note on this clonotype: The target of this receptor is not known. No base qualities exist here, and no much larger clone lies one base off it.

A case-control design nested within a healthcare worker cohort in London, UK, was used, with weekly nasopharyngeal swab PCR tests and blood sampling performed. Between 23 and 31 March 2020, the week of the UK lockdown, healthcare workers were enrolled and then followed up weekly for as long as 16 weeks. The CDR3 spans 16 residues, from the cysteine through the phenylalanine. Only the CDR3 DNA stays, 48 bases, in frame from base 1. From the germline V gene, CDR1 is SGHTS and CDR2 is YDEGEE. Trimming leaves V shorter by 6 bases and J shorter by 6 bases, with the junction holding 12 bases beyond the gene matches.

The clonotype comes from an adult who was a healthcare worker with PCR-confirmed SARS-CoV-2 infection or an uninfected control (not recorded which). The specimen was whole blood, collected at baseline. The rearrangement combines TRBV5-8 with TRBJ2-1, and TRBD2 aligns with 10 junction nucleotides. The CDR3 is CASITTGLAAFNEQFF. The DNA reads TGTGCCAGCATTACCACTGGACTAGCGGCCTTCAATGAGCAGTTCTTC.